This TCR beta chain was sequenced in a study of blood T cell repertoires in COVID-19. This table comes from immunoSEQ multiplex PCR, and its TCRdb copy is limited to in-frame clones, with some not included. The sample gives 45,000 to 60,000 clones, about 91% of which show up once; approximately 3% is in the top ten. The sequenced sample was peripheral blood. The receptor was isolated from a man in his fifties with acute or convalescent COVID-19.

CDR3 DNA: TGTGCCACCAGTGACTACGACAGGGGGGCCTACAATGAGCAGTTCTTC. Protein: CATSDYDRGAYNEQFF. The chain recombines TRBV24-1 with TRBJ2-1; TRBD1 aligns across 9 bases. The CDR3 extends over 16 amino acids. Germline loops: CDR1 KGHDR, CDR2 SFDVKD. The trim removed 4 bases at V and 2 bases at J, leaving 5 bases unmatched.